One and the same sample provided the 18 T cell receptor beta chains below, sequenced in a study of shared clonotypes between healthy human individuals. Profiling relied on immunoSEQ multiplex PCR, and the TCRdb table lists in-frame clones only, not all of them. The sample lists 2 million to 2.5 million clones; 90% to 96% were seen once. Specimen: naive CD4+ T cells sorted from blood. This sample's subset: CD45RA+ positively selected. The receptors here all came from a man younger than 35 in good health.

The chain employs TRBV2 and TRBJ1-6; 8 bases fit TRBD1. V dropped 6 bases and J dropped 8; count of bases not matched to a gene: 9. Germline V gives CDR1 SNHLY, CDR2 FYNNEI. This CDR3 region has 15 residues. The CDR3 spells CASSRGQGEYSPLHF. CDR3 nucleotide sequence: TGTGCCAGCAGCCGCGGACAGGGAGAGTATTCACCCCTCCACTTT. The variable domain in full, with the rest retrieved from reference TRBV2 and TRBJ1-6, is EPEVTQTPSHQVTQMGQEVILRCVPISNHLYFYWYRQILGQKVEFLVSFYNNEISEKSEIFDDQFSVERPDGSNFTLKIRSTKLEDSAMYFCASSRGQGEYSPLHFGNGTRLTVT.

Note on this clone: Distinct nucleotide sequences in the sample also encode this CDR3. V and J are TRBV29-1 and TRBJ1-1; D uncertain. This CDR3 comprises 13 residues. The germline CDR1 and CDR2 sequences are SQVTM and ANQGSEA. Trimming cost V 1 base and J 0 bases, with 6 bases left between them. The CDR3 DNA sequence: TGCAGCGTTGAAGGTTCTTTGAACACTGAAGCTTTCTTT. It is translated as CSVEGSLNTEAFF.

The count of this clone is one. The V gene is TRBV28, the J gene TRBJ2-6; D gene unclear. The CDR3 covers 16 residues. CDR1 is MDHEN, CDR2 SYDVKM, per germline. The V end was cut by 6 bases, the J end by 0 bases, with 12 bases between. CDR3 sequence: CASRQAKSSGANVLTF. The CDR3, as DNA: TGTGCCAGCAGGCAGGCAAAGAGCTCTGGGGCCAACGTCCTGACTTTC.

Details on this clone: This same CDR3 is encoded by further DNA sequences in the sample. The V gene is TRBV29-1, the J gene TRBJ2-5; D is uncertain. The germline CDR1 and CDR2 sequences are SQVTM and ANQGSEA. The CDR3 runs 12 residues. The V end was cut by 6 bases, the J end by 2 bases, with 10 bases between. For the CDR3, the DNA is TGCAGCGTCGGCGCTTCTCAAGAGACCCAGTACTTC. Translation gives CSVGASQETQYF.

Comment on this clone: This CDR3 is also generated by other DNA sequences in the sample. The gene calls are TRBV5-1 and TRBJ2-1; 10 bases are a match to TRBD2. The CDR3 spans 15 residues. Germline CDR1 is SGHRS and CDR2 is YFSETQ. Losses at the gene ends were 3 bases for V and 4 bases for J; bases not matched to a gene: 4. The CDR3: CASSSSGGSYNEQFF. CDR3 bases: TGCGCCAGCAGCTCTAGCGGGGGTTCTTACAATGAGCAGTTCTTC.

The chain links TRBV4-1 to TRBJ2-1, with no clear D. Trimming removed 3 bases from V and 5 bases from J, with 17 bases in between. Germline CDR1 and CDR2: MGHRA and YSYEKL. This CDR3 comprises 16 residues. The chain's CDR3 is CASSHLRLRGHNEQFF. The CDR3 bases are TGCGCCAGCAGCCACCTGCGTCTACGCGGCCACAATGAGCAGTTCTTC.

This clone was detected only once. This chain uses TRBV29-1 with TRBJ1-4, with D possibly being TRBD1 (5 bases). CDR1 and CDR2 (germline): SQVTM, ANQGSEA. The CDR3 consists of 15 residues. Trimming shortened V by 4 bases and J by 0 bases, and 12 bases separated the two germline ends. CDR3 sequence: CSVGRLGATNEKLFF. Written as DNA, the CDR3 is TGCAGCGTTGGCCGGCTGGGGGCAACTAATGAAAAACTGTTTTTT.

The CDR3 here is CAWTAGLGGYTF. CDR3 in DNA: TGTGCCTGGACCGCAGGCCTAGGTGGCTACACCTTC. V gene TRBV30 combines with J gene TRBJ1-2; D unclear. Germline V gene lookup returns CDR1 GTSNPN and CDR2 SVGIG (reference sequence). The CDR3 runs 12 residues. V lost 4 bases and J lost 7, with 13 bases in between. The variable domain in full, with the rest retrieved from reference TRBV30 and TRBJ1-2, is SQTIHQWPATLVQPVGSPLSLECTVEGTSNPNLYWYRQAAGRGLQLLFYSVGIGQISSEVPQNLSASRPQDRQFILSSKKLLLSDSGFYLCAWTAGLGGYTFGSGTRLTVV.

On this clone: Distinct nucleotide sequences in the sample also encode this CDR3. This chain links TRBV6-5 with TRBJ2-5; D remains unclear. The CDR3 runs to 12 residues. Germline lookup yields CDR1 MNHEY and CDR2 SVGAGI. Deletions cut 0 bases from V and 5 bases from J, with 4 bases between. The CDR3 spells CASSYSRETQYF. CDR3 sequence (DNA): TGTGCCAGCAGTTACTCTCGTGAGACCCAGTACTTC.

This rearrangement joins TRBV4-2 to TRBJ1-2; D may be TRBD1 (6 bases). CDR3 length: 15 residues. The germline CDR1 and CDR2 sequences are LGHNA and YNFKEQ. Trimming removed 3 bases at V and 8 bases at J, with 19 bases between. The CDR3 DNA sequence: TGTGCCAGCAGCCAGTCTCCAGGGGCCAATCTGGGCTACACCTTC. Translation gives CASSQSPGANLGYTF.

V and J are TRBV19 and TRBJ2-7, with a possible D match to TRBD1 (6 bases). V was pared by 5 bases and J by 3 bases, with 20 bases between. The CDR3 contains 16 residues. Germline-derived CDR1 and CDR2 are LNHDA and SQIVND (reference sequence). The CDR3 region is CASSDLFRTAYYEQYF. The CDR3 nucleotides are TGTGCCAGTAGTGATCTCTTCCGGACAGCTTACTACGAGCAGTACTTC. Filled out from reference TRBV19 and TRBJ2-7, the complete variable domain reads DGGITQSPKYLFRKEGQNVTLSCEQNLNHDAMYWYRQDPGQGLRLIYYSQIVNDFQKGDIAEGYSVSREKKESFPLTVTSAQKNPTAFYLCASSDLFRTAYYEQYFGPGTRLTVT.

As DNA, the CDR3 is TGTGCCATCAGTGAGTCGTTACGTCTCTCTGGAAACACCATATATTTT. Protein product: CAISESLRLSGNTIYF. The rearrangement joins TRBV10-3 to TRBJ1-3; D call uncertain. The V gene lost 0 bases and the J gene lost 0 bases, with 9 bases spanning the gap. This CDR3 comprises 16 residues. The V gene's germline CDR1 is ENHRY and CDR2 SYGVKD.

The V and J genes are TRBV11-1 and TRBJ2-2; a weak D match, TRBD2 (5 bases). This CDR3 is built from 14 residues. CDR1 SGHAT and CDR2 FQDESV come from the germline V gene (reference sequence). The V gene lost 6 bases and the J gene lost 0 bases, with 8 bases spanning the gap. In nucleotides, the CDR3 is TGTGCCAGCAGACCCGGGGCGAACACCGGGGAGCTGTTTTTT. It is translated as CASRPGANTGELFF. Combining the CDR3 with reference TRBV11-1 and TRBJ2-2 gives the whole variable domain EAEVAQSPRYKITEKSQAVAFWCDPISGHATLYWYRQILGQGPELLVQFQDESVVDDSQLPKDRFSAERLKGVDSTLKIQPAELGDSAMYLCASRPGANTGELFFGEGSRLTVL.

This clone was seen only a few times. This chain links TRBV5-4 with TRBJ1-1, with D possibly matching TRBD1 (6 bases). CDR3 length equals 13 residues. V was cut by 0 bases and J by 4 bases, with 7 bases left in between. Germline CDR1 and CDR2: SGHNT and YYREEE (reference sequence). The CDR3 loop reads CASSLDRVTEAFF. The CDR3 region has the DNA TGTGCCAGCAGCTTGGACAGGGTCACTGAAGCTTTCTTT.

The chain links TRBV6-1 to TRBJ2-7; the D is unclear. Germline V CDR1 and CDR2: MNHNS, SASEGT. Deletions cut 2 bases from V and 0 bases from J, with 14 bases between. The CDR3 has 16 amino acids. The CDR3 DNA is TGTGCCAGCAGTGAAAGGGCCTCCCCCAGCTCCTACGAGCAGTACTTC. This gives the protein CASSERASPSSYEQYF.

A single count supports this clone. This rearrangement joins TRBV28 to TRBJ2-2, with D uncertain. With 5 bases removed from V and 1 base from J, the gap between germline ends came to 8 bases. The CDR3 runs 14 residues. Germline V CDR1 and CDR2: MDHEN, SYDVKM. CDR3 amino acids: CASSETKNTGELFF. For the CDR3, the DNA is TGTGCCAGCAGTGAAACAAAGAACACCGGGGAGCTGTTTTTT.

The chain has TRBV2 and TRBJ2-3; D not certain. CDR3 length: 14 residues. V was shortened by 6 bases and J by 0 bases, with 10 bases between the two germline ends. The germline CDR1 and CDR2 sequences are SNHLY and FYNNEI. The CDR3 coding sequence is TGTGCCAGCAGCCTACCTATTAGCACAGATACGCAGTATTTT. Its protein product is CASSLPISTDTQYF.

The V and J genes are TRBV30 and TRBJ2-3; 9 positions match TRBD1. J gave up 2 bases and V 0 bases, and 3 bases lay outside the gene matches. The CDR3 has 15 amino acids. CDR1 GTSNPN and CDR2 SVGIG come from the germline V gene (reference sequence). In DNA, the CDR3 is TGTGCCTGGAGTGTCGGACAGGGGACCACAGATACGCAGTATTTT. Translated: CAWSVGQGTTDTQYF.